This paragraph covers one T cell receptor beta chain sequence. This sample is drawn from a study of blood T cell repertoires in COVID-19. Per the authors' pipeline: Amplification from reference gene primers served as the basis for estimated nucleated cell counts. Libraries were prepared by immunoSEQ multiplex PCR; TCRdb keeps only in-frame clonotypes and omits some of them. That table supplies the V and J calls and clone size; D and trimming were determined from the DNA. The data contain some 80,000 clones, 82% of them singletons. This CDR3 is built from 14 residues. V was clipped by 6 bases and J by 3 bases; unmatched bases: 8. Per germline, CDR1 MNHEY and CDR2 SMNVEV (reference sequence).

This sequence was found in a man older than 75 with acute or convalescent COVID-19. The sample was peripheral blood. The rearrangement uses TRBV27 and TRBJ2-7; TRBD1 matches 7 bases. Written as DNA, the CDR3 is TGTGCCAGCAGGTCCCGGGACAGTCACTACGAGCAGTACTTC. This translates into CASRSRDSHYEQYF.